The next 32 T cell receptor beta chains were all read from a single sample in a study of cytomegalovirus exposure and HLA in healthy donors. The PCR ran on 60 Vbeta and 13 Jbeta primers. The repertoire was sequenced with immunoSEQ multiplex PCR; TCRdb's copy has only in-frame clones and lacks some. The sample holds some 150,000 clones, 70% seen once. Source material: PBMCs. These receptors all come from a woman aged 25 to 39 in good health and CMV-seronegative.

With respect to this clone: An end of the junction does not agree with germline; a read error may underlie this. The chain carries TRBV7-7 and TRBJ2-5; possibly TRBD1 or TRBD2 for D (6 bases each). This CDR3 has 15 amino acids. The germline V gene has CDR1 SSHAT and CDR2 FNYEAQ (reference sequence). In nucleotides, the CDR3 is TGTGCTAGCAGCTTAGGGGGAGGCGGGCAAGAGACCCAGTACTTC. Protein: CASSLGGGGQETQYF.

The CDR3 protein is CASSLTSGGLQETQYF. Written as DNA, the CDR3 is TGTGCCAGCAGTTTGACTAGCGGGGGCCTTCAAGAGACCCAGTACTTC. V and J are TRBV2 and TRBJ2-5; 12 bases fit TRBD2. This CDR3 has 16 amino acids. The V gene end was trimmed by 5 bases and the J gene end by 2 bases; junction bases not matched to a gene: 6. In germline, CDR1 is SNHLY, CDR2 FYNNEI.

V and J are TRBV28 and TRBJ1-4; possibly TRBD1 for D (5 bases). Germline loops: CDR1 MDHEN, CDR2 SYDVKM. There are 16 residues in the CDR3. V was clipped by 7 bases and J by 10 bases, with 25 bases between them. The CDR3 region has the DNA TGTGCCAGCACCCCCTCTCATGGGGGGATCGGAGGAAAACTGTTTTTT. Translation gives CASTPSHGGIGGKLFF.

CDR3 sequence (DNA): TGTGCCAGCAGAGGGACAGGGGGAGTCAACGAGCAGTACGTC. It specifies CASRGTGGVNEQYV. The chain employs TRBV2 and TRBJ2-7, with 11 nucleotides matching TRBD1. V trimming: 6 bases; J trimming: 5 bases; junction bases outside the gene matches: 6. The CDR3 spans 14 residues. Germline-derived CDR1 and CDR2 are SNHLY and FYNNEI.

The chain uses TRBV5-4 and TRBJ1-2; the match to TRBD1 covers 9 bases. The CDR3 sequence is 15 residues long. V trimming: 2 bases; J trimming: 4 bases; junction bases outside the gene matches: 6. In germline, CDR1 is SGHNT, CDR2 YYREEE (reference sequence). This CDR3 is CASSFRTGVGYGYTF. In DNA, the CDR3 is TGTGCCAGCAGCTTTCGGACAGGGGTGGGCTATGGCTACACCTTC.

The CDR3 loop is CASSGRSTTGNTIYF. The CDR3 nucleotides read TGTGCCAGCAGCGGGAGATCCACAACTGGAAACACCATATATTTT. The chain carries TRBV5-6 and TRBJ1-3; D gene ambiguous. Deletions cut 4 bases from V and 2 bases from J, with 13 bases between. Germline V gene sequence: CDR1 SGHDT, CDR2 YYEEEE. The length of the CDR3 is 15 residues. The variable domain in full, with the rest retrieved from reference TRBV5-6 and TRBJ1-3, is DAGVTQSPTHLIKTRGQQVTLRCSPKSGHDTVSWYQQALGQGPQFIFQYYEEEERQRGNFPDRFSGHQFPNYSSELNVNALLLGDSALYLCASSGRSTTGNTIYFGEGSWLTVV.

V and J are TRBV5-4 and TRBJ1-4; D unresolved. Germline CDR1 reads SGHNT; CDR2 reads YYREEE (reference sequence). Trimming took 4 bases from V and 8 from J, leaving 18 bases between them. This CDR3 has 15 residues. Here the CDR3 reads CASSERRADGEKLFF. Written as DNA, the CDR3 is TGTGCCAGCAGCGAAAGGCGGGCAGACGGCGAAAAACTGTTTTTT.

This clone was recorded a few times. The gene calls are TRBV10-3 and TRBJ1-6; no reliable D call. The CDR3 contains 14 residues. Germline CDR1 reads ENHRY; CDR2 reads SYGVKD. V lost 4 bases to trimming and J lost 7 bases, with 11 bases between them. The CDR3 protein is CAISATTENSPLHF. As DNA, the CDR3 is TGTGCCATCAGTGCGACTACAGAGAATTCACCCCTCCACTTT.

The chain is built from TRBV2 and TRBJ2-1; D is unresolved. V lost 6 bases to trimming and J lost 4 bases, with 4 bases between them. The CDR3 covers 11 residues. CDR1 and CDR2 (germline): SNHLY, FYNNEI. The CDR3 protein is CASSPYNEQFF. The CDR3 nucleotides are TGTGCCAGCAGCCCATACAATGAGCAGTTCTTC.

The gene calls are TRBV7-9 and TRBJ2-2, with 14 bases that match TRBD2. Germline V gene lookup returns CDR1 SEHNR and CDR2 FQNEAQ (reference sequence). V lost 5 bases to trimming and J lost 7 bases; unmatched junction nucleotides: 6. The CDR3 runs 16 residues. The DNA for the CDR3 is TGTGCCAGCAGCCCGGGACTAGCGGGGGTTTACGGGGAGCTGTTTTTT. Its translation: CASSPGLAGVYGELFF.

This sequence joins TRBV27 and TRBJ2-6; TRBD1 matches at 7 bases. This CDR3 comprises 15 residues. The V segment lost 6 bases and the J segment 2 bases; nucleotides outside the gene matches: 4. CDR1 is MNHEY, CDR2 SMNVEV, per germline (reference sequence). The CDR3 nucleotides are TGTGCCAGCAGAGATCAGGGGGCTGGGGCCAACGTCCTGACTTTC. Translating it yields CASRDQGAGANVLTF. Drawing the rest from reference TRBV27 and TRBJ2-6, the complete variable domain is EAQVTQNPRYLITVTGKKLTVTCSQNMNHEYMSWYRQDPGLGLRQIYYSMNVEVTDKGDVPEGYKVSRKEKRNFPLILESPSPNQTSLYFCASRDQGAGANVLTFGAGSRLTVL.

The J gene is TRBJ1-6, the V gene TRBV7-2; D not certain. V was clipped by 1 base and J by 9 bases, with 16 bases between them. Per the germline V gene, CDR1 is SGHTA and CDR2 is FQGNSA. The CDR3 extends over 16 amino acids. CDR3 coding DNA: TGTGCCAGCAGCTTAGAGCCCGGGGAAGGGTTTTCACCCCTCCACTTT. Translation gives CASSLEPGEGFSPLHF.

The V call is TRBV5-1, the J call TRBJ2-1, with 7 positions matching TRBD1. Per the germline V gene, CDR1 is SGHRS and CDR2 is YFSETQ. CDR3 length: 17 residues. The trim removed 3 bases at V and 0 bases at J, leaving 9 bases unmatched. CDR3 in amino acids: CASSSTGVPSSYNEQFF. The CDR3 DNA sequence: TGCGCCAGCAGCTCAACAGGGGTCCCTAGCTCCTACAATGAGCAGTTCTTC.

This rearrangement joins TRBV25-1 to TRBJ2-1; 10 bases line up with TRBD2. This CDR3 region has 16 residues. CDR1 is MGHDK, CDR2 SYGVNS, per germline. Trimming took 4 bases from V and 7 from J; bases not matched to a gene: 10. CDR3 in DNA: TGTGCCAGCAGTGCTCTCAGCGGGGGGGCCTTTAATGAGCAGTTCTTC. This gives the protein CASSALSGGAFNEQFF.

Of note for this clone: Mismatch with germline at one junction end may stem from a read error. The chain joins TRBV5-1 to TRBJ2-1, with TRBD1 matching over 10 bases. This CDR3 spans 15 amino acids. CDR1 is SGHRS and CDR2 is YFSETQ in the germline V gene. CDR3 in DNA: TGCACCAGCAGCGCCGGGACAGGGGACTTGAATGAGCAGTTCTTC. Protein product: CTSSAGTGDLNEQFF.

The CDR3 region has the DNA TGCGCCAGCAGCTTGGACGGACAGGGAGGCTCACCCCTCCACTTT. It yields the protein CASSLDGQGGSPLHF. The J gene is TRBJ1-6, the V gene TRBV5-1, with TRBD1 matching 8 bases. From germline, CDR1 is SGHRS and CDR2 YFSETQ. The CDR3 loop spans 15 amino acids. Losses at the gene ends were 0 bases for V and 10 bases for J; bases not matched to a gene: 6.

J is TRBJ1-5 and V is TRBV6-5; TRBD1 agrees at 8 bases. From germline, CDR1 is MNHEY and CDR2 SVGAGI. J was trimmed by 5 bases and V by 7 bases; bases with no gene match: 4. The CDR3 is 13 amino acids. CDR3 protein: CASNQGAYQPQHF. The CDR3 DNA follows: TGTGCCAGCAACCAGGGGGCTTATCAGCCCCAGCATTTT.

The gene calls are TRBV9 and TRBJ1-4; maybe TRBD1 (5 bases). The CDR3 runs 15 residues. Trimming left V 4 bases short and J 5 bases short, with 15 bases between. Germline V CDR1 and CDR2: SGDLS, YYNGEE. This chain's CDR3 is CASSRQGALNEKLFF. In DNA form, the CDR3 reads TGTGCCAGCAGCCGTCAGGGTGCCTTAAATGAAAAACTGTTTTTT.

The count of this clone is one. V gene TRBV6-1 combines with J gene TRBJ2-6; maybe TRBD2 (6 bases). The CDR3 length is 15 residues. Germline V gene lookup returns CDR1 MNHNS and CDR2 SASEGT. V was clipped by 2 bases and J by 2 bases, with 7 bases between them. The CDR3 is CASSEPGAGANVLTF. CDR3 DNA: TGTGCCAGCAGTGAACCGGGGGCTGGGGCCAACGTCCTGACTTTC.

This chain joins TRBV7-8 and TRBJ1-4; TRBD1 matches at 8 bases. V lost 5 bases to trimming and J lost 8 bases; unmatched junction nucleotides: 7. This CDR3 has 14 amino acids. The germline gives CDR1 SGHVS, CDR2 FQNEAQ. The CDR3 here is CASSPDRGWEKLFF. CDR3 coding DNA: TGTGCCAGCAGCCCAGACAGGGGTTGGGAAAAACTGTTTTTT.

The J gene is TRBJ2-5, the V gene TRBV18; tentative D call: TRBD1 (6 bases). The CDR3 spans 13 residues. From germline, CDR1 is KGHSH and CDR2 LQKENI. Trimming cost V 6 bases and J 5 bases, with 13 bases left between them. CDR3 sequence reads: CASSTGLEETQYF. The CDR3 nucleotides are TGTGCCAGCTCCACAGGGCTTGAGGAGACCCAGTACTTC. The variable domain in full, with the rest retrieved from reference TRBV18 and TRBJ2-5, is NAGVMQNPRHLVRRRGQEARLRCSPMKGHSHVYWYRQLPEEGLKFMVYLQKENIIDESGMPKERFSAEFPKEGPSILRIQQVVRGDSAAYFCASSTGLEETQYFGPGTRLLVL.

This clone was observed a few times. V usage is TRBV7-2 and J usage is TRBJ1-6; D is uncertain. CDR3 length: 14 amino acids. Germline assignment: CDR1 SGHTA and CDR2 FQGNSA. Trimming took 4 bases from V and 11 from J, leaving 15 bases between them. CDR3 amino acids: CASSSTTPRPPLHF. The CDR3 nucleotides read TGTGCCAGCAGCTCGACTACCCCAAGACCACCCCTCCACTTT.

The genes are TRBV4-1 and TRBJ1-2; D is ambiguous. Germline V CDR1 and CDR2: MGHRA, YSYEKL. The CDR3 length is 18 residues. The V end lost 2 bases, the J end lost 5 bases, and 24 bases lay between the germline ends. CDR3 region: CASSQPLKARSSRYGYTF. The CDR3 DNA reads TGCGCCAGCAGCCAACCTTTAAAAGCGAGATCCTCCAGATATGGCTACACCTTC.

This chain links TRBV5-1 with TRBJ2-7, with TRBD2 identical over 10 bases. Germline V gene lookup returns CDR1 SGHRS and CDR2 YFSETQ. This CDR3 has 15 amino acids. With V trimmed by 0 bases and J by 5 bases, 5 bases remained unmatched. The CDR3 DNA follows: TGCGCCAGCAGCTTGGTGTCTAGCGGGAGCCACGAGCAGTACTTC. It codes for CASSLVSSGSHEQYF.

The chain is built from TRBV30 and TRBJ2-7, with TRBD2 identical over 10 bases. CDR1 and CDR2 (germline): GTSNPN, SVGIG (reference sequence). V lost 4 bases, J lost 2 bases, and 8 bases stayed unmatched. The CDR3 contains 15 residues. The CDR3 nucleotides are TGTGCCTGGATGCGGACTAGCGGCCGGGCCTACGAGCAGTACTTC. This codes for CAWMRTSGRAYEQYF.

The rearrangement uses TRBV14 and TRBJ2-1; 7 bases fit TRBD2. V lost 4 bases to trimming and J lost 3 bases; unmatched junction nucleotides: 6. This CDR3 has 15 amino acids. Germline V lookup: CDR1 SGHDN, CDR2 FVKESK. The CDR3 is CASSPYSGGYNEQFF. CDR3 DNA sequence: TGTGCCAGCAGCCCATACTCGGGGGGCTACAATGAGCAGTTCTTC.

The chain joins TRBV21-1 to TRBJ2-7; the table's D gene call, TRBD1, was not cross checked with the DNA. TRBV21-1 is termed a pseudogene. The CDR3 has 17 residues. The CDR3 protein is CASSSKVDRGGKCEQYV. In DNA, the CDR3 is TGTGCCAGCAGCTCAAAGGTGGACAGGGGCGGGAAGTGCGAGCAGTACGTC.

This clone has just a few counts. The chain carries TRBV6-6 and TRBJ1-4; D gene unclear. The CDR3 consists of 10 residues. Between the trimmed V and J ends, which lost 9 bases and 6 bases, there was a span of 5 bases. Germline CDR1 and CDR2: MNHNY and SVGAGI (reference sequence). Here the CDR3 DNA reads TGTGCCAGTTCTCATGAAAAACTGTTTTTT. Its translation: CASSHEKLFF.

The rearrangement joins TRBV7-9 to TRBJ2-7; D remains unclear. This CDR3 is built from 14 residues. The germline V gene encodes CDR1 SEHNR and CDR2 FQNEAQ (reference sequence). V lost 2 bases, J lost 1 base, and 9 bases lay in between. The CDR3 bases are TGTGCCAGCAGCTTAAGATCAGGATCCTACGAGCAGTACGTC. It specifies CASSLRSGSYEQYV.

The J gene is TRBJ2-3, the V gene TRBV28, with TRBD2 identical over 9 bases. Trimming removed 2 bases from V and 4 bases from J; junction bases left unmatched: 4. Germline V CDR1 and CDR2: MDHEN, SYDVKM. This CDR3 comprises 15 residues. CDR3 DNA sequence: TGTGCCAGCAGTTTAGGCGGGGGGGCCCCAGATACGCAGTATTTT. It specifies CASSLGGGAPDTQYF.

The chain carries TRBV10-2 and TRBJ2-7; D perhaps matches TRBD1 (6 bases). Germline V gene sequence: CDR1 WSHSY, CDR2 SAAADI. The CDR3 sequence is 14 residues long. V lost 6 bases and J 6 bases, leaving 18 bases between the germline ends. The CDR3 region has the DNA TGCGCCAGCAGCGAACAGACAGGACTTCTCGAGCAGTACTTC. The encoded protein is CASSEQTGLLEQYF.

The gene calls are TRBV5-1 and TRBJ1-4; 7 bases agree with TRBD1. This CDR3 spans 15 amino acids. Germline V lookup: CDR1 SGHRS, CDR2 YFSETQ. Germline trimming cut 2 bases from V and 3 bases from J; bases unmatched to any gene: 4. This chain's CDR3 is CASSFLQGPNEKLFF. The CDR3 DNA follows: TGCGCCAGCAGCTTTTTACAGGGGCCTAATGAAAAACTGTTTTTT. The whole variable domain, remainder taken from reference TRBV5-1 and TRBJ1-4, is KAGVTQTPRYLIKTRGQQVTLSCSPISGHRSVSWYQQTPGQGLQFLFEYFSETQRNKGNFPGRFSGRQFSNSRSEMNVSTLELGDSALYLCASSFLQGPNEKLFFGSGTQLSVL.